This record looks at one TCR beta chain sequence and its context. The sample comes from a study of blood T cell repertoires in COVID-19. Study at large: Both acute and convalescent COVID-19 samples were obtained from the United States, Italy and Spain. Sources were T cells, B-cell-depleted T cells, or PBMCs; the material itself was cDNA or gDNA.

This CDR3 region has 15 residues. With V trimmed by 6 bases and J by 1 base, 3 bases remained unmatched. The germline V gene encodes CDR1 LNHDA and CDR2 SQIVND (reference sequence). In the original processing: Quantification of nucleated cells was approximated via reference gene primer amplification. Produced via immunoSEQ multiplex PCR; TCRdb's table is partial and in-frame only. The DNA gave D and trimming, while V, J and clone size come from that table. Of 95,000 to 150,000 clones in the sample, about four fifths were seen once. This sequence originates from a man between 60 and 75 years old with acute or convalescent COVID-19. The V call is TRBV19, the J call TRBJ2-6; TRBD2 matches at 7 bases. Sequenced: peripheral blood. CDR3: CASRMGGSGANVLTF. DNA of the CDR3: TGTGCCAGTAGGATGGGAGGGTCTGGGGCCAACGTCCTGACTTTC.